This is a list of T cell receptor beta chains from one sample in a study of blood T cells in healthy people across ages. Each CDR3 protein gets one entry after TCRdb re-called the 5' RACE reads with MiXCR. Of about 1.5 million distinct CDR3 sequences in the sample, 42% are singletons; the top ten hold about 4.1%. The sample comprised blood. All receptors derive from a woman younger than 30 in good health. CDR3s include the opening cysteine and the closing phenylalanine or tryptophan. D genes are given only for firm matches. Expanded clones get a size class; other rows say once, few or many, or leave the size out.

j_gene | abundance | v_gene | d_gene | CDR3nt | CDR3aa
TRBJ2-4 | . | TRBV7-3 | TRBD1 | TGTGCCAGCAGCTTAACTATGGACAGGGGGGACATTCAGTACTTC | CASSLTMDRGDIQYF
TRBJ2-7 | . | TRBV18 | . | TGTGCCAGCTCACCAATGGACATTGGGTACGAGCAGTACTTC | CASSPMDIGYEQYF
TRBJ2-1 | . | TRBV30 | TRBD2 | TGTGCCTGGAACCCGGAGACTAGCCTTTACAATGAGCAGTTCTTC | CAWNPETSLYNEQFF
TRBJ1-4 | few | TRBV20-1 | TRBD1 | TGCAGTGCTAGAGACTACGACAGGGGGCAACGGGTTAATGAAAAACTGTTTTTT | CSARDYDRGQRVNEKLFF
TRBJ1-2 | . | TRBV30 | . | TGTGCCTGGACCCAAAATGACGGCTACACCTTC | CAWTQNDGYTF
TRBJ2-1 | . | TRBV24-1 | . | TGTGCCACCAGTGATTTGTGGGGGTATGAGCAGTTCTTC | CATSDLWGYEQFF
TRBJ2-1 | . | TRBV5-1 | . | TGCGCCAGCAGCTCAAGAACAGTTAATGAGCAGTTCTTC | CASSSRTVNEQFF
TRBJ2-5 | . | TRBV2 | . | TGTGCCAGCAGGGGACTTTACCAAGAGACCCAGTACTTC | CASRGLYQETQYF
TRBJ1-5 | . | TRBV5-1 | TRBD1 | TGCGCCAGCAGATATCCGCCGGGACAGGAGCAGCCCCAGCATTTT | CASRYPPGQEQPQHF
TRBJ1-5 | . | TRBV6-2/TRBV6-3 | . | TGTGCCAGCGGGGCACTTCAGCCCCAGCATTTT | CASGALQPQHF
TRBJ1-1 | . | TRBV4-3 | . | TGCGCCAGCAGCCAACAGAGGGAGGTGAACACTGAAGCTTTCTTT | CASSQQREVNTEAFF
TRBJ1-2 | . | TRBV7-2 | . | TGTGCCAGCAGCCGACAGGCCCCTAACTATGGCTACACCTTC | CASSRQAPNYGYTF
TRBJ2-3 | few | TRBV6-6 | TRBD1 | TGTGCCAGCAGTTACCCGCGCGGGACAGGGGGAGATACGCAGTATTTT | CASSYPRGTGGDTQYF
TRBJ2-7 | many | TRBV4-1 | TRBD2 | TGCGCCAGCAGCCAGATGTATAGCGGGAGTTTTGAGCAGTACTTC | CASSQMYSGSFEQYF
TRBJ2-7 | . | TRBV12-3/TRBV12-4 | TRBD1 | TGTGCCAGCACGCGACAGGGGGTAGGCGAGCAGTACTTC | CASTRQGVGEQYF
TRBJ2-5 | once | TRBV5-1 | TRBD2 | TGCGCCAACAGCTTGGGTCTAGCGGGAGGAGGGCCCCAAGAGACCCAGTACTTC | CANSLGLAGGGPQETQYF
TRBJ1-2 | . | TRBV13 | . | TGTGCCAGCAGCTCCGACGAGATTCCCGGGACGGCCAACTATGGCTACACCTTC | CASSSDEIPGTANYGYTF
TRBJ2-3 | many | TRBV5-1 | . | TGCGCCAGCAGCTTGGCCGAATCCACAGATACGCAGTATTTT | CASSLAESTDTQYF
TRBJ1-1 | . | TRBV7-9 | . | TGTGCCAGCAGCTTAGCCGACAGTTTCCCCGAAGCTTTCTTT | CASSLADSFPEAFF
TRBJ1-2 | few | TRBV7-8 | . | TGTGCCAGCAGCTTATACGGCCGGAGTGGAAATGGCTACACCTTC | CASSLYGRSGNGYTF
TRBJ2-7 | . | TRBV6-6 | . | TGTGCCAGCAGTTACGACGGTTTGGCCGCGGAAAACGAGCAGTACTTC | CASSYDGLAAENEQYF
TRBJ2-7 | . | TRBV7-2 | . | TGTGCCAGCAGCTTAGTAGGTGCAGGCCTCCAAGAGAACCAGTACTTC | CASSLVGAGLQENQYF
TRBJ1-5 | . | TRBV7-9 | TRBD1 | TGTGCCAGCAGTCGAGTGGGGGGTGACAGGGGCAATCAGCCCCAGCATTTT | CASSRVGGDRGNQPQHF
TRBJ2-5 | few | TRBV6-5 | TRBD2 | TGTGCCAGCAGTTACGCGGGACTAGCGGGAGATGGGCAAGAGACCCAGTACTTC | CASSYAGLAGDGQETQYF